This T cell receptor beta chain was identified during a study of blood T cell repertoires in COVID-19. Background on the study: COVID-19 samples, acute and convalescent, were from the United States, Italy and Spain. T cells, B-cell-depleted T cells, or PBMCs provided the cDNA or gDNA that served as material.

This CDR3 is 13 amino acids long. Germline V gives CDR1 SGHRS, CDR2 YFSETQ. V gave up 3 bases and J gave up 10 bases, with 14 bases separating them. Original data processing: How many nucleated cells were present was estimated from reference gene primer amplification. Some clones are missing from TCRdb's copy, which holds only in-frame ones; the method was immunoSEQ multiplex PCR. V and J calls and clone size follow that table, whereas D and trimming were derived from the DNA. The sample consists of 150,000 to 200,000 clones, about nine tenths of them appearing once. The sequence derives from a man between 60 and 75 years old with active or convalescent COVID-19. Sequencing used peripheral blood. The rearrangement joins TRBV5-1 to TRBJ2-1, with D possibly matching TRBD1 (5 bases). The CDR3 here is CASSSTTVAEQFF. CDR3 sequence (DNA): TGCGCCAGCAGCTCGACGACAGTCGCGGAGCAGTTCTTC. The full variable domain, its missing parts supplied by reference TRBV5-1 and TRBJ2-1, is KAGVTQTPRYLIKTRGQQVTLSCSPISGHRSVSWYQQTPGQGLQFLFEYFSETQRNKGNFPGRFSGRQFSNSRSEMNVSTLELGDSALYLCASSSTTVAEQFFGPGTRLTVL.